A single count supports the clone carrying this TCR beta chain. What it recognizes is unknown. The data belong to a study of cytomegalovirus exposure and HLA in healthy donors. Study context: The early release's HLA-typed donors yielded approximately 82 million unique TCRs.

The PCR ran on 60 Vbeta and 13 Jbeta primers. Data came from immunoSEQ multiplex PCR; TCRdb stores just in-frame clones and leaves some out. This sample has over 100,000 clones, with around 77% found just once. Trimming took off 2 bases at V and 0 bases at J, with 17 bases between the two ends. CDR1 and CDR2 from the germline V gene are MNHNS and SASEGT. This CDR3 is 19 amino acids long. Study conclusions and caveats: One variant, a missense change in DCLRE1C, was linked in a later analysis to TCR beta V- and J-gene trimming. What was likely a sequencing artifact was a cluster of highly shared sequence variants.

Sequences were obtained from PBMCs. The gene calls are TRBV6-1 and TRBJ2-6; D possibly corresponds to TRBD1 (6 bases). The sequence was collected from a male donor in good health and CMV-seropositive. The CDR3 sequence: CASSEPTARGYSGANVLTF. Here the CDR3 DNA reads TGTGCCAGCAGTGAACCCACCGCCAGGGGATACTCTGGGGCCAACGTCCTGACTTTC.